This T cell receptor beta chain was captured by sequencing in a study of shared clonotypes between healthy human individuals. Across the whole study: Used for every donor were three CD4 naive, three CD4 memory, two CD8 naive and one CD8 memory plate.

Healthy adults negative for HIV, lacking recent acute infections or vaccinations, served as donors. This CDR3 has 11 amino acids. The germline gives CDR1 SNHLY, CDR2 FYNNEI. Trimming shortened V by 4 bases and J by 13 bases, and 13 bases separated the two germline ends. The repertoire was sequenced with immunoSEQ multiplex PCR; TCRdb's copy has only in-frame clones and lacks some. This table holds some 2,400,000 clones, approximately 94% found once. Sequencing was performed on naive CD4+ T cells sorted from blood. The subset: CD45RA+ positively selected. The chain combines TRBV2 with TRBJ1-2; D not certain. The TCR sequence derives from a young man in good health. The CDR3 is CASSGGPRLTF. CDR3 DNA: TGTGCCAGCAGTGGAGGACCGCGTCTCACCTTC.